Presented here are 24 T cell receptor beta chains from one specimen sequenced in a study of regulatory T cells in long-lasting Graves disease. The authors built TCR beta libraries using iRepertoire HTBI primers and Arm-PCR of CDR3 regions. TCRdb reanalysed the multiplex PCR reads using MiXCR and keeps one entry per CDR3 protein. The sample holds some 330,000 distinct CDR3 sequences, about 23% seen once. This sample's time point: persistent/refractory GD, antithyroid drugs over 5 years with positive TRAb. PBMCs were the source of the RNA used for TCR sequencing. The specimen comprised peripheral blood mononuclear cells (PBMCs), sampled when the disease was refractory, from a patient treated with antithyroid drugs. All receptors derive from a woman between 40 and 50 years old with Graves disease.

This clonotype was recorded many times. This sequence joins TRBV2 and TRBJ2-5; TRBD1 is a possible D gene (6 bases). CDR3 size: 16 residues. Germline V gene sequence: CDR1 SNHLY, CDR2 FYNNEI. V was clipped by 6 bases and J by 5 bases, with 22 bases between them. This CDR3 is CASSKLKTGPGETQYF. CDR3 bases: TGTGCCAGCAGCAAGCTAAAAACAGGGCCAGGGGAGACCCAGTACTTC.

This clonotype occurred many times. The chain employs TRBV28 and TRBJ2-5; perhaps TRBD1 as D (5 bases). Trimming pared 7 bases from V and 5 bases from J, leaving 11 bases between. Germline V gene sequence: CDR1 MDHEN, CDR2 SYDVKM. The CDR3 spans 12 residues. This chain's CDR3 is CASMGAGETQYF. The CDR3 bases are TGTGCCAGCATGGGTGCAGGGGAGACCCAGTACTTC. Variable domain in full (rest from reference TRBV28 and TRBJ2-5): DVKVTQSSRYLVKRTGEKVFLECVQDMDHENMFWYRQDPGLGLRLIYFSYDVKMKEKGDIPEGYSVSREKKERFSLILESASTNQTSMYLCASMGAGETQYFGPGTRLLVL.

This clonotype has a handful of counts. CDR3 sequence reads: CAWSRGTANYQPQHF. CDR3 bases: TGTGCCTGGAGTAGGGGAACAGCCAACTATCAGCCCCAGCATTTT. The rearrangement links TRBV30 to TRBJ1-5; D might be TRBD1 (5 bases). The V end was cut by 2 bases, the J end by 5 bases, with 16 bases between. CDR1 GTSNPN and CDR2 SVGIG come from the germline V gene (reference sequence). The CDR3 contains 15 residues.

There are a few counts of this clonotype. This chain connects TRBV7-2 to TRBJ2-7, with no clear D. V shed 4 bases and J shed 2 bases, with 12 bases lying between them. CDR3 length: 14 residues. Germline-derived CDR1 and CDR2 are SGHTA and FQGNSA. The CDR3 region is CASSSSLSTYEQYF. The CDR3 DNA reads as TGTGCCAGCAGCTCATCTTTGAGTACCTACGAGCAGTACTTC.

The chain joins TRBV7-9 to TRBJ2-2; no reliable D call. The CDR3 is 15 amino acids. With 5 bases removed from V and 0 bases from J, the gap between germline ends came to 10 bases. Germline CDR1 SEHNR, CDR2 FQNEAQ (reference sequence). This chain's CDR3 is CASSLRLANTGELFF. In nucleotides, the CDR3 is TGTGCCAGCAGCCTCCGGCTAGCGAACACCGGGGAGCTGTTTTTT.

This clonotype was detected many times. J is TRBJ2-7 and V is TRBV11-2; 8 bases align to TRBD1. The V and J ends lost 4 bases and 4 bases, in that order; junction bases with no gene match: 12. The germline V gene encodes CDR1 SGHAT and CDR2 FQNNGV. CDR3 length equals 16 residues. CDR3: CASSSFGQGTPYEQYF. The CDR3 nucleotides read TGTGCCAGCAGCTCCTTCGGACAGGGCACCCCTTACGAGCAGTACTTC. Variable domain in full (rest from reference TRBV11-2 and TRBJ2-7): EAGVAQSPRYKIIEKRQSVAFWCNPISGHATLYWYQQILGQGPKLLIQFQNNGVVDDSQLPKDRFSAERLKGVDSTLKIQPAKLEDSAVYLCASSSFGQGTPYEQYFGPGTRLTVT.

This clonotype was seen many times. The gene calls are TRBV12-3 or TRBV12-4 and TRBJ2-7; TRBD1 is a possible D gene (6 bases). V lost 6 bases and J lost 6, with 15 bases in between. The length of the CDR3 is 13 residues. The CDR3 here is CASSLNGQSEQYF. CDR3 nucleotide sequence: TGTGCCAGCAGCCTGAATGGACAGTCCGAGCAGTACTTC.

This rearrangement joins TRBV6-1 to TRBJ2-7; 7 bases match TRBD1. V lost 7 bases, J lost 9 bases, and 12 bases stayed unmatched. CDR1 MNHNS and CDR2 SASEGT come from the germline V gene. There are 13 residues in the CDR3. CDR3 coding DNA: TGTGCCAGCACATTGACAGGGACCCACGGGCAGTACTTC. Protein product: CASTLTGTHGQYF.

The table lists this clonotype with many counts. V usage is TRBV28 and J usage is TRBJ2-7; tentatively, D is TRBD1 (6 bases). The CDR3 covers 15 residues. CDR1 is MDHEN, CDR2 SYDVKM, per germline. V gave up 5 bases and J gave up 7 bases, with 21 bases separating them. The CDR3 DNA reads TGTGCCAGCAGTCCCGGGCAGGGGTCTTTGAAGGAGCAGTACTTC. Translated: CASSPGQGSLKEQYF.

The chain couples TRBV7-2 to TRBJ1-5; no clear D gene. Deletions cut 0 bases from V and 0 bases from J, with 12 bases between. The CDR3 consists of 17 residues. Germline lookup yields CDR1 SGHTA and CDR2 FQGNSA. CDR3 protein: CASSLALTDYSNQPQHF. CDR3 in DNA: TGTGCCAGCAGCTTAGCGCTAACAGATTATAGCAATCAGCCCCAGCATTTT.

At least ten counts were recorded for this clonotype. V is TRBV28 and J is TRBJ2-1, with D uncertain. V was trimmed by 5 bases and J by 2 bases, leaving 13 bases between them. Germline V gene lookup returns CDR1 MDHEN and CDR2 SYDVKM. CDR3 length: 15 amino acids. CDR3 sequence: CASSPGRVAYNEQFF. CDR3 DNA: TGTGCCAGCAGTCCGGGTAGGGTTGCCTACAATGAGCAGTTCTTC.

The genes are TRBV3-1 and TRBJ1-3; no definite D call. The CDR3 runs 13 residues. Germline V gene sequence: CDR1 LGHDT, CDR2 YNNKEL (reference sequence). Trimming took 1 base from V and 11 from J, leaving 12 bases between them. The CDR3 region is CASSQVGGWAIYF. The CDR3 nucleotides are TGTGCCAGCAGCCAAGTTGGAGGGTGGGCCATATATTTT. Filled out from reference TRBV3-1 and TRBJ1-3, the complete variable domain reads DTAVSQTPKYLVTQMGNDKSIKCEQNLGHDTMYWYKQDSKKFLKIMFSYNNKELIINETVPNRFSPKSPDKAHLNLHINSLELGDSAVYFCASSQVGGWAIYFGEGSWLTVV.

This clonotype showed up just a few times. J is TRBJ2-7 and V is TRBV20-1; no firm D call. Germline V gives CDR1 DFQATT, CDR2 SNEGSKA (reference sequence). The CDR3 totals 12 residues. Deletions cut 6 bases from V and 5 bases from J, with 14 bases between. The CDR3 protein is CSATGPDHEQYF. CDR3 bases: TGCAGTGCGACCGGCCCAGACCACGAGCAGTACTTC.

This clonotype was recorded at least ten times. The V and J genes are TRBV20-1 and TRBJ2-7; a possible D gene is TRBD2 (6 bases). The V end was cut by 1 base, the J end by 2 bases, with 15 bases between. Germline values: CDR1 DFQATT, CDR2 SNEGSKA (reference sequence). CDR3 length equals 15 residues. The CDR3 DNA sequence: TGCAGTGCTAGAGGCGGGGCTAACTTACCCTACGAGCAGTACTTC. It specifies CSARGGANLPYEQYF.

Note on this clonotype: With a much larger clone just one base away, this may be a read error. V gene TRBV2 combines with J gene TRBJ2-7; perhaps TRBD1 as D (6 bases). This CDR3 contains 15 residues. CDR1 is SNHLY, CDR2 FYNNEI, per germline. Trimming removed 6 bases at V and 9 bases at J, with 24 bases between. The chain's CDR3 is CASSLGAYVGRGQYF. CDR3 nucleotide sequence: TGTGCCAGCAGCTTGGGGGCCTACGTTGGGCGTGGGCAGTACTTC.

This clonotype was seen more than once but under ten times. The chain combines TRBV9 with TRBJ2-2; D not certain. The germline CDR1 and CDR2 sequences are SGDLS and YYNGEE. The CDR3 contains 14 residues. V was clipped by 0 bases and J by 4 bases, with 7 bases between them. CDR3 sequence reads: CASSVGPSTGELFF. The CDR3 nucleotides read TGTGCCAGCAGCGTAGGACCGTCCACCGGGGAGCTGTTTTTT. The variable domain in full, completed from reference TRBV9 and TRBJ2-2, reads DSGVTQTPKHLITATGQRVTLRCSPRSGDLSVYWYQQSLDQGLQFLIQYYNGEERAKGNILERFSAQQFPDLHSELNLSSLELGDSALYFCASSVGPSTGELFFGEGSRLTVL.

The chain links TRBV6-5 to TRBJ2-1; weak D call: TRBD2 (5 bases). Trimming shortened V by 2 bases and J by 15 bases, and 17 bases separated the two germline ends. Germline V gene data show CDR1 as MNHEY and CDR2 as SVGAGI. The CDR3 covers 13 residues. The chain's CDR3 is CASSYGGRDRPFF. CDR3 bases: TGTGCCAGCAGTTACGGAGGACGTGACCGACCGTTCTTC.

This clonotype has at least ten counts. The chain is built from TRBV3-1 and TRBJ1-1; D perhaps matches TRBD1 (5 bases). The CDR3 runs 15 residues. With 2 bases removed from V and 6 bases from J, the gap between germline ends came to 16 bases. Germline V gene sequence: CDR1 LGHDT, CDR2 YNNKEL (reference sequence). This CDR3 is CASSQTGGASAEAFF. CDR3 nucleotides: TGTGCCAGCAGCCAAACGGGAGGGGCATCGGCTGAAGCTTTCTTT.

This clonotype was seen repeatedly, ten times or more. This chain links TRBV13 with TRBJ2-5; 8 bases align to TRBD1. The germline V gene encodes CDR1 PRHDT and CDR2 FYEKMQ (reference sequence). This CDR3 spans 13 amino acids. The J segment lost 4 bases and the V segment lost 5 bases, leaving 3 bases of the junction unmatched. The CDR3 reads CASSPDRVETQYF. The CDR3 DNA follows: TGTGCCAGCAGCCCGGACAGGGTAGAGACCCAGTACTTC.

This chain's CDR3 is CASSLRGLGLSSGANVLTF. The CDR3 nucleotides read TGTGCCAGCAGCCTAAGGGGTCTGGGGCTCAGCTCTGGGGCCAACGTCCTGACTTTC. The V call is TRBV9, the J call TRBJ2-6; D may be TRBD1 (5 bases). CDR1 is SGDLS, CDR2 YYNGEE, per germline. This CDR3 has 19 amino acids. The V end was cut by 4 bases, the J end by 0 bases, with 20 bases between.

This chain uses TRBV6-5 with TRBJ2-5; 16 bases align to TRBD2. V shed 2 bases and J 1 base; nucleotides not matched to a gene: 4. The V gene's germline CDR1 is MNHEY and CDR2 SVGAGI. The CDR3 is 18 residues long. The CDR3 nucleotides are TGTGCCAGCAGTTACGGGACTAGCGGGAGGGCTTTCCAAGAGACCCAGTACTTC. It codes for CASSYGTSGRAFQETQYF.

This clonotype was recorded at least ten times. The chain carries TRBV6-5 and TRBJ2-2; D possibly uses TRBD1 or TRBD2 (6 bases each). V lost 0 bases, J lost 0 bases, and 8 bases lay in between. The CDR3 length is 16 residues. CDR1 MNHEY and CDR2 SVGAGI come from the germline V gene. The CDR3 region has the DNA TGTGCCAGCAGTTACTCCGGGGGCGCGAACACCGGGGAGCTGTTTTTT. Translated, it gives CASSYSGGANTGELFF.

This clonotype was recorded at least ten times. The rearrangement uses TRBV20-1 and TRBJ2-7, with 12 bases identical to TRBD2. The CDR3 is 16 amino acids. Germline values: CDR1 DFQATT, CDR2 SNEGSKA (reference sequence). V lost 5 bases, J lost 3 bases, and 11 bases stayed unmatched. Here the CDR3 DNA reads TGCAGTGCTGCGGGACTGGGACTAGCGGGCCTCTACGAGCAGTACTTC. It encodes CSAAGLGLAGLYEQYF.

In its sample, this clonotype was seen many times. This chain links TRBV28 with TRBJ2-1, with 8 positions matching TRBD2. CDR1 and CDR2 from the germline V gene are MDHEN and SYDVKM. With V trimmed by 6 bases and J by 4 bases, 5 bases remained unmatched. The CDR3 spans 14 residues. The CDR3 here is CASSGGGGYNEQFF. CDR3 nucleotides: TGTGCCAGCAGCGGGGGGGGTGGATACAATGAGCAGTTCTTC. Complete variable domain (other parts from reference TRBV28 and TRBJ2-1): DVKVTQSSRYLVKRTGEKVFLECVQDMDHENMFWYRQDPGLGLRLIYFSYDVKMKEKGDIPEGYSVSREKKERFSLILESASTNQTSMYLCASSGGGGYNEQFFGPGTRLTVL.